Detailed here is one TCR beta chain. No antigen is known for it. The data were obtained in a study of chemoradiotherapy in HPV16-positive cancers. The wider study: Candidate HPV-specific T-cell clones and common TCR motifs came from functional assays in two HPV16-positive patients.

TCRdb's table, derived via immunoSEQ multiplex PCR, lists solely in-frame clones and lacks some. Of about 20,000 clones listed, roughly 90% are singletons. Study conclusions and caveats: For HPV16-positive patients, expanding HPV-responsive T cells associated with longer recurrence-free survival. Candidate HPV-specific clones and E7-related TCR motifs grew in tumor during treatment.

Trimming left V 0 bases short and J 7 bases short, with 7 bases between. This CDR3 is 14 amino acids long. The germline V gene has CDR1 LNHNV and CDR2 YYDKDF (reference sequence). This chain uses TRBV15 with TRBJ1-6; D is ambiguous. This TCR derives from a human donor with HPV-associated anogenital cancer. The specimen was blood, collected from a patient who underwent chemoradiotherapy. For the CDR3, the DNA is TGTGCCACCAGCAGAGATGGCAGGAATTCACCCCTCCACTTT. Translating gives CATSRDGRNSPLHF.